Described below is a single TCR beta chain sequence and its context. The sample is drawn from a study of blood T cell repertoires in COVID-19. Across the study: Acute and convalescent COVID-19 specimens originated in the United States, Italy and Spain. PBMCs, B-cell-depleted T cells, or T cells provided the cDNA or gDNA that made up the material.

The junction had 8 bases not matched to a gene; V was cut back by 0 bases and J by 2 bases. CDR1 is SGHRS and CDR2 is YFSETQ in the germline V gene. The CDR3 runs 16 residues. TCRdb's table, derived via immunoSEQ multiplex PCR, lists solely in-frame clones and lacks some. In the table there are around 170,000 clones, almost 85% of which are singletons. J is TRBJ2-7 and V is TRBV5-1; 7 nucleotides agree with TRBD1. The sequencing sample was made of peripheral blood. This receptor was taken from a man aged 18 to 29 with active or convalescent COVID-19. DNA for the CDR3: TGCGCCAGCAGCTTGGCTCCCCGAGACAGGGCCTACGAGCAGTACTTC. Protein product: CASSLAPRDRAYEQYF.